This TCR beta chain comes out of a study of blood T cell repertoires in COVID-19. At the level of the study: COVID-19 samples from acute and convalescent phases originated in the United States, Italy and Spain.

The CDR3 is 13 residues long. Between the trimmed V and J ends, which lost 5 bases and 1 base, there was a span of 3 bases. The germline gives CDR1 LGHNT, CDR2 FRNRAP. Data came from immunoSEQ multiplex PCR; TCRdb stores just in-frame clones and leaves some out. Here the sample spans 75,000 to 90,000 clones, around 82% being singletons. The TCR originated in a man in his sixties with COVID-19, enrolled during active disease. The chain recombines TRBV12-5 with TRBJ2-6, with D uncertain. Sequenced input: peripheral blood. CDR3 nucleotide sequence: TGTGCTAGTGGTCTGTCTGGGGCCAACGTCCTGACTTTC. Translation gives CASGLSGANVLTF.